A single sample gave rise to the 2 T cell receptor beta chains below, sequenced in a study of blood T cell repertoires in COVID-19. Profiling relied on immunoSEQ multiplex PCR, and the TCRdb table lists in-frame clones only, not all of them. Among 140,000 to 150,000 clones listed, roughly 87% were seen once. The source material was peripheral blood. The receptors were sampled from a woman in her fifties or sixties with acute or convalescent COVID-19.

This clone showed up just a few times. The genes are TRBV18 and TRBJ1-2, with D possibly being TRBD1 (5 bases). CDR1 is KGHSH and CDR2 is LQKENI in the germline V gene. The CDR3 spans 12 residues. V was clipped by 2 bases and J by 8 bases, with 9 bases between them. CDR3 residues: CASSPERGGYTF. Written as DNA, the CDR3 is TGTGCCAGCTCACCAGAAAGGGGCGGCTACACCTTC.

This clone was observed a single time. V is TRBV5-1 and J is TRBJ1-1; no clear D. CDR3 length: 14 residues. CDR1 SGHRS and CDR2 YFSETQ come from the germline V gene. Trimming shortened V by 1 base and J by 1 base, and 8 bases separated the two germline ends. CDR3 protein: CASSLLSGNTEAFF. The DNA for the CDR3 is TGCGCCAGCAGCTTGTTATCCGGGAACACTGAAGCTTTCTTT.